This T cell receptor (beta chain) was identified in a study of cytomegalovirus exposure and HLA in healthy donors. Overall study findings and caveats: An analysis was carried out later, and it reportedly showed fewer N-insertions in an Asian-associated ancestry cluster than the approximately 670-donor mean. Researchers counted roughly 150 TCR beta chains as cytomegalovirus-associated. Most observed TCR sequences were rare, whereas some public TCRs were detected in many donors. A later analysis showed that HLA-associated TCR beta chains had undergone more clonal expansion than equally common others.

Comments on this clone: Its specificity is unknown. This same CDR3 is encoded by further DNA sequences in the sample.

This CDR3 region has 12 residues. The germline V gene encodes CDR1 MNHEY and CDR2 SMNVEV (reference sequence). With 2 bases removed from V and 6 bases from J, the gap between germline ends came to 7 bases. PCR amplification relied on 60 Vbeta primers (plus 13 Jbeta primers). This table comes from immunoSEQ multiplex PCR, and its TCRdb copy is limited to in-frame clones, with some not included. The repertoire consists of about 150,000 clones, with 65% to 75% occurring once and the leading ten covering about 2.7%. The chain recombines TRBV27 with TRBJ1-1; D may be TRBD1 (5 bases). The source of this sequence is a man between 18 and 29 years old in good health and CMV-seronegative. The sample was PBMCs. The CDR3 loop is CASSLTGAEAFF. CDR3 bases: TGTGCCAGCAGTTTAACAGGCGCTGAAGCTTTCTTT.